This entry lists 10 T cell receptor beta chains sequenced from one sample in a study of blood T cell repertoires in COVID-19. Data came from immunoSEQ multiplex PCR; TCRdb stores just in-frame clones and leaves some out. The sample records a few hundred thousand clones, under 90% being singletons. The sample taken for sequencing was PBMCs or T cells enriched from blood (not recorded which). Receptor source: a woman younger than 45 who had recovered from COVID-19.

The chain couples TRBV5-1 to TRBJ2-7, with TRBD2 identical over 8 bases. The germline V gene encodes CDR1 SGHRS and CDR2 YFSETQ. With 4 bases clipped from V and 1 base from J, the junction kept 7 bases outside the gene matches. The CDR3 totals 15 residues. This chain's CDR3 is CASSRTSGQSYEQYF. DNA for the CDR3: TGCGCCAGCAGCAGAACTAGCGGACAATCCTACGAGCAGTACTTC.

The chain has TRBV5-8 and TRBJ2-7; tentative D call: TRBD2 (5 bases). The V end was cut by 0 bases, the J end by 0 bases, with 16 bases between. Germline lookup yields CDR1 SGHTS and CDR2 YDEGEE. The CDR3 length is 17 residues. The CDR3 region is CASSLAEAGVGSYEQYF. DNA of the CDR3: TGTGCCAGCAGCTTGGCCGAGGCCGGGGTCGGCTCCTACGAGCAGTACTTC.

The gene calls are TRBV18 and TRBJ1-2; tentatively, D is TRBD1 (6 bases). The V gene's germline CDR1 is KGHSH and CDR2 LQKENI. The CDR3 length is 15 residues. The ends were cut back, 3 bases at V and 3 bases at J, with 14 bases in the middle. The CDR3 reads CASSPPGQNYYGYTF. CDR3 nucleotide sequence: TGTGCCAGCTCACCTCCGGGACAAAATTACTATGGCTACACCTTC. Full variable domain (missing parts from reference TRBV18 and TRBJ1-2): NAGVMQNPRHLVRRRGQEARLRCSPMKGHSHVYWYRQLPEEGLKFMVYLQKENIIDESGMPKERFSAEFPKEGPSILRIQQVVRGDSAAYFCASSPPGQNYYGYTFGSGTRLTVV.

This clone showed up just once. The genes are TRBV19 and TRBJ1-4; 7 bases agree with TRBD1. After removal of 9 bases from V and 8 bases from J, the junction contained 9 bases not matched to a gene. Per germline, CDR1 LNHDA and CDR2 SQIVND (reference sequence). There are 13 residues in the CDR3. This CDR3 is CASRDRENEKLFF. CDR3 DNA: TGTGCCAGCAGAGACAGGGAAAACGAAAAACTGTTTTTT.

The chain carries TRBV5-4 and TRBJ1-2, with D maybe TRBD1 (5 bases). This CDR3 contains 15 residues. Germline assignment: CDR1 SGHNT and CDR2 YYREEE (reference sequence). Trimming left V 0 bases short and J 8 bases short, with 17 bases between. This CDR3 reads CASSLGTRTLYGYTF. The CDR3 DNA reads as TGTGCCAGCAGCTTGGGGACACGAACCTTATACGGCTACACCTTC.

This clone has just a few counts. The CDR3 DNA reads as TGTGCCAGCTCACAATTAGGCGGTGAAGCTTTCTTT. It codes for CASSQLGGEAFF. The chain links TRBV18 to TRBJ1-1; D is unclear. The CDR3 covers 12 residues. CDR1 is KGHSH, CDR2 LQKENI, per germline. Trimming took off 4 bases at V and 7 bases at J, with 10 bases between the two ends. Full variable domain (outside the CDR3, taken from reference TRBV18 and TRBJ1-1): NAGVMQNPRHLVRRRGQEARLRCSPMKGHSHVYWYRQLPEEGLKFMVYLQKENIIDESGMPKERFSAEFPKEGPSILRIQQVVRGDSAAYFCASSQLGGEAFFGQGTRLTVV.

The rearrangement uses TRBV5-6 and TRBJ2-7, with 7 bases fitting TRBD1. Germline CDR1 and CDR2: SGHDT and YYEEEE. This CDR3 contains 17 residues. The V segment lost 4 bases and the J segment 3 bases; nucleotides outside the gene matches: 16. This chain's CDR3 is CASSHIGRGGPNYEQYF. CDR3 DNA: TGTGCCAGCAGCCATATAGGGCGAGGGGGCCCCAACTACGAGCAGTACTTC. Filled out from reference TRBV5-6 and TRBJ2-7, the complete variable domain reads DAGVTQSPTHLIKTRGQQVTLRCSPKSGHDTVSWYQQALGQGPQFIFQYYEEEERQRGNFPDRFSGHQFPNYSSELNVNALLLGDSALYLCASSHIGRGGPNYEQYFGPGTRLTVT.

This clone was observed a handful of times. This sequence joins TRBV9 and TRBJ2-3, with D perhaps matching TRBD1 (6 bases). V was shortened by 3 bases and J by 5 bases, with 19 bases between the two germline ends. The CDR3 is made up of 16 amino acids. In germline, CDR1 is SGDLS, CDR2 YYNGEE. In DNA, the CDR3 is TGTGCCAGCAGCGCCGAACAGGGCTTATGGGGAGATACGCAGTATTTT. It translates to CASSAEQGLWGDTQYF.

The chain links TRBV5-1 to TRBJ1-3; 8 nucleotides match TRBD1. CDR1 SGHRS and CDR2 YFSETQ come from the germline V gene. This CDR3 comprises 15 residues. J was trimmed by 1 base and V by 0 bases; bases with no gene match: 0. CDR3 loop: CASSLGTGSGNTIYF. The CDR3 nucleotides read TGCGCCAGCAGCTTGGGGACAGGGTCTGGAAACACCATATATTTT.

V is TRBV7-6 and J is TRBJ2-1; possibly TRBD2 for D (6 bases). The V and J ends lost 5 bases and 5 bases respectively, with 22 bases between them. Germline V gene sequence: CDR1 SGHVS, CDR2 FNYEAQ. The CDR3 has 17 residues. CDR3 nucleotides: TGTGCCAGCAGCCCAGTGGTAGGGCTAGCGAGTAACAATGAGCAGTTCTTC. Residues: CASSPVVGLASNNEQFF.